Listed below are T cell receptor beta chains from one sample, sequenced in a study of blood T cell repertoires in COVID-19. TCRdb keeps only in-frame clones here, not all; method: immunoSEQ multiplex PCR. The sample lists about 78,000 clones; about 83% were seen once. Input material: peripheral blood. The receptors stem from a woman at least 80 years old with active or convalescent COVID-19. Each CDR3 is given without its conserved first and last residue.

V	CDR3
TRBV5-5	ASSPRDRKETQY
TRBV2	ASRGLWNSPLH
TRBV6-6	ASSGTVVYEQY
TRBV4-2	ASSKTGTGANYGYT
TRBV11-2	ASSLGRGVSNEKLF
TRBV25-1	ASSEYSKGTGQETQY
TRBV9	ASSVGQGGNTEAF
TRBV20-1	SASWGLETQY
TRBV5-1	ASSWLVAGTGELF
TRBV10-3	AISGEGRNTGELF
TRBV27	ASSFGTTYTGELF
TRBV6-1	ASSELGQGVYGYT
TRBV7-9	ASSLTGGVEQF
TRBV5-1	ASSLGQANQPQH
TRBV19	ATTGGDTEAF
TRBV9	ASSVEVPGLAGELF
TRBV28	ASSLFQGETGELF
TRBV28	ASVGPPNEQF
TRBV19	ASSPGTVGETQY
TRBV5-6	ASSLVRAEAF
TRBV15	ATSRFDSYGYT
TRBV7-2	ASSSGWIQY
TRBV6-5	ASSLYGDNTEAF
TRBV27	ASSPGGLYGYT
TRBV5-6	ASSLPRQGYYEQY
TRBV5-1	ASSPGQGNSYEQY
TRBV5-6	ASSLGTGGEAF
TRBV7-9	ASSLRLAGTSSYEQY
TRBV6-5	ASSYQAAYGYT
TRBV7-3	ASSSRGGAGSQPLTYNEQF
TRBV29-1	SAMTGYSEAF
TRBV4-1	ASSQEGFAVTSRKGRVYGYT
TRBV7-2	ASSLVGAGGADTQY
TRBV28	ASSIRDRNSPLH
TRBV24-1	ATSDWGVGQETQY
TRBV2	ASRGQVSQPQH
TRBV12-2	ASRLKAPGQGNTGELF